This record concerns one T cell receptor (beta chain) sequence. The data were obtained in a study of blood T cell repertoires in COVID-19. The wider study: Sites in the United States, Italy and Spain provided acute and convalescent COVID-19 samples. T cells, B-cell-depleted T cells, or PBMCs provided the cDNA or gDNA that served as material.

Data came from immunoSEQ multiplex PCR; TCRdb stores just in-frame clones and leaves some out. The profile shows roughly 100,000 clones, less than 90% of them singletons. The CDR3 is made up of 15 amino acids. Unmatched junction bases numbered 5, after V lost 5 bases and J lost 6 bases. Germline CDR1 SGHTA, CDR2 FQGTGA. The sample taken for sequencing was peripheral blood. The chain joins TRBV7-3 to TRBJ2-2, with 11 nucleotides matching TRBD2. This receptor was identified in a man aged 80 or over with acute or convalescent COVID-19. The CDR3 DNA reads as TGTGCCAGCAGCATCCTAGCGGGAGGCGCCGGGGAGCTGTTTTTT. It specifies CASSILAGGAGELFF.